The TCR beta chain described here comes from a study of cytomegalovirus exposure and HLA in healthy donors. The CDR3 length is 14 residues. Trimming stripped 7 bases from V and 0 bases from J, with 13 bases between. Per the germline V gene, CDR1 is SGHVS and CDR2 is FQNEAQ. 13 Jbeta primers and 60 Vbeta primers were used for the PCR. Using immunoSEQ multiplex PCR, the repertoire was profiled, and TCRdb retains in-frame clones only, with some absent. The table shows some 92,000 clones, with about four fifths occurring only once. This rearrangement joins TRBV7-8 to TRBJ2-7, with D tentatively TRBD1 (5 bases). The specimen sequenced was PBMCs. The clonotype was recovered from a man in his late teens or twenties in good health and CMV-seropositive. DNA for the CDR3: TGTGCCAGCACCCTTTACAGGTCCTCCTACGAGCAGTACTTC. Translation: CASTLYRSSYEQYF.